This T cell receptor beta chain stems from a study of T cells in Graves' hyperthyroidism and ophthalmopathy. TCR beta CDR3 regions were amplified from RNA. During a first-round RT-PCR of the TCR CDR3, the HTBI primer set was used. Via MiXCR, TCRdb re-called the multiplex PCR reads, giving one row per CDR3 protein. The sample lists about 660,000 distinct CDR3 sequences; roughly 46% were seen once. The clonotype originates from an adult man with Graves' disease, either hyperthyroidism or ophthalmopathy (not recorded which). The sample taken for sequencing was peripheral blood or thyroid tissue (not recorded which).

CDR3 in DNA: TGTGCCAGCAGTCGGAGTCCGGGACAGGGGACCTACGAGCAGTACTTC. Translating gives CASSRSPGQGTYEQYF. The chain employs TRBV9 and TRBJ2-7; TRBD1 matches 10 bases. Germline lookup yields CDR1 SGDLS and CDR2 YYNGEE. The CDR3 is 16 amino acids. The ends lost 5 bases at V and 2 bases at J; junction bases unmatched: 10.